The rows below give T cell receptor beta chains drawn from one sample of a study of regulatory T cells in long-lasting Graves disease. TCRdb ran MiXCR on the multiplex PCR reads and lists one entry per CDR3 protein. The table lists about 530,000 distinct CDR3 sequences, roughly a sixth of them singletons, with more than 20% in the top ten. The same data also contributed to another study, on T cells in Graves' hyperthyroidism and ophthalmopathy.

The source material was peripheral blood mononuclear cells (PBMCs), sampled at new diagnosis, from a patient treated with antithyroid drugs. The receptors stem from a woman aged 35-65 years with Graves disease. The CDR3 runs from the conserved cysteine through the conserved F or W. Fields, in order: CDR3 protein, CDR3 DNA, clone size, V gene, J gene, D gene. D genes are given only for firm matches. For some rows the clone size is stated as once, few or many, or as a class when expanded; others skip it.

CDR3: CSVAQGGATEAFF
DNA: TGCAGCGTCGCCCAAGGGGGAGCGACTGAAGCTTTCTTT
size: few
V: TRBV29-1
J: TRBJ1-1
D: NA

CDR3: CSARTQPLYNEQFF
DNA: TGCAGCGCAAGGACTCAACCTCTCTACAATGAGCAGTTCTTC
size: few
V: TRBV29-1
J: TRBJ2-1
D: NA

CDR3: CASRTHGKVTEAFF
DNA: TGTGCCAGCAGAACCCACGGCAAGGTCACTGAAGCTTTCTTT
size: many
V: TRBV28
J: TRBJ1-1
D: NA

CDR3: CASSARGARTDTQYF
DNA: TGTGCCAGCAGCGCCCGGGGGGCCCGCACAGATACGCAGTATTTT
size: NA
V: TRBV6-2/TRBV6-3
J: TRBJ2-3
D: NA

CDR3: CASSLEPKGAAYNEQFF
DNA: TGTGCCAGCAGCTTAGAACCTAAGGGGGCGGCCTACAATGAGCAGTTCTTC
size: few
V: TRBV11-2
J: TRBJ2-1
D: TRBD1

CDR3: CSARNSVTNLNTEAFF
DNA: TGCAGTGCTAGAAACTCAGTGACAAACTTGAACACTGAAGCTTTCTTT
size: many
V: TRBV20-1
J: TRBJ1-1
D: NA

CDR3: CASSSPGQSSYNSPLHF
DNA: TGTGCCAGCAGCTCCCCTGGACAGAGCTCCTATAATTCACCCCTCCACTTT
size: many
V: TRBV2
J: TRBJ1-6
D: NA

CDR3: CASSQEGRKFRDTQYF
DNA: TGTGCCAGCAGCCAAGAAGGTCGGAAATTTAGGGATACGCAGTATTTT
size: few
V: TRBV3-1
J: TRBJ2-3
D: NA

CDR3: CAVNRDSNQPQHF
DNA: TGTGCCGTAAACCGGGACAGCAATCAGCCCCAGCATTTT
size: many
V: TRBV2
J: TRBJ1-5
D: NA

CDR3: CASSLWSFSETQYF
DNA: TGTGCCAGCAGTTTGTGGAGCTTTTCGGAGACCCAGTACTTC
size: many
V: TRBV28
J: TRBJ2-5
D: NA

CDR3: CSARNRGQIGTDTQYF
DNA: TGCAGTGCTAGAAACCGGGGGCAGATTGGCACAGATACGCAGTATTTT
size: medium-sized
V: TRBV20-1
J: TRBJ2-3
D: NA

CDR3: CASSGDWSETQYF
DNA: TGTGCCAGCAGCGGGGACTGGTCGGAGACCCAGTACTTC
size: many
V: TRBV2
J: TRBJ2-5
D: NA

CDR3: CSAHDRLASGGADTQYF
DNA: TGCAGTGCTCACGACAGGTTGGCTAGCGGGGGGGCAGATACGCAGTATTTT
size: many
V: TRBV20-1
J: TRBJ2-3
D: TRBD2

CDR3: CASSFNGGTEAFF
DNA: TGCGCCAGCAGCTTTAATGGGGGTACTGAAGCTTTCTTT
size: many
V: TRBV5-1
J: TRBJ1-1
D: NA

CDR3: CASSQDGGTSGGAKKPQYF
DNA: TGTGCCAGCAGCCAAGATGGTGGGACTAGCGGGGGGGCAAAGAAGCCCCAGTACTTC
size: many
V: TRBV3-1
J: TRBJ2-5
D: TRBD2

CDR3: CASSFLGRDNEQFF
DNA: TGTGCCAGCAGTTTTCTTGGCAGGGACAATGAGCAGTTCTTC
size: many
V: TRBV12-3/TRBV12-4
J: TRBJ2-1
D: NA

CDR3: CASSEKELVEQFF
DNA: TGTGCCAGCAGTGAAAAAGAACTTGTTGAGCAGTTCTTC
size: NA
V: TRBV6-1
J: TRBJ2-1
D: NA

CDR3: CASSTRQASTNEKLFF
DNA: TGTGCCAGCAGCACCAGACAGGCATCAACTAATGAAAAACTGTTTTTT
size: many
V: TRBV5-5
J: TRBJ1-4
D: NA

CDR3: CASSPTAGRGDYGYTF
DNA: TGTGCCAGCAGCCCGACCGCCGGGAGGGGCGACTATGGCTACACCTTC
size: many
V: TRBV28
J: TRBJ1-2
D: NA

CDR3: CASSPPAGYYGYTF
DNA: TGTGCCAGCTCACCCCCGGCAGGCTACTATGGCTACACCTTC
size: NA
V: TRBV18
J: TRBJ1-2
D: NA

CDR3: CASSLVVRAAQGASDTQYF
DNA: TGTGCCAGCAGCTTAGTTGTCCGGGCGGCCCAGGGGGCGTCCGATACGCAGTATTTT
size: many
V: TRBV11-2
J: TRBJ2-3
D: TRBD1

CDR3: CASSSGTGFNQPQHF
DNA: TGCGCCAGCAGTTCGGGGACGGGTTTTAATCAGCCCCAGCATTTT
size: many
V: TRBV5-1
J: TRBJ1-5
D: NA

CDR3: CASTSGVGDTQYF
DNA: TGTGCCTCGACTAGCGGGGTAGGAGATACGCAGTATTTT
size: few
V: TRBV30
J: TRBJ2-3
D: TRBD2

CDR3: CATGQVREKLFF
DNA: TGTGCAACCGGACAGGTTCGAGAAAAACTGTTTTTT
size: many
V: TRBV28
J: TRBJ1-4
D: TRBD1

CDR3: CASSLWDSYGYTF
DNA: TGTGCCAGCAGTTTGTGGGATTCCTATGGCTACACCTTC
size: NA
V: TRBV28
J: TRBJ1-2
D: NA

CDR3: CATSEGYGYTF
DNA: TGTGCCACCAGTGAAGGGTATGGCTACACCTTC
size: few
V: TRBV24-1
J: TRBJ1-2
D: NA